This T cell receptor (beta chain) was recorded in a study of T cells after posttransplantation cyclophosphamide. Regarding the study as a whole: Blood and skin or GI T cell repertoires showed limited TRB overlap. Later blood repertoires were often dominated by clones from the donor CD8+ memory compartment.

The table came from immunoSEQ multiplex PCR; TCRdb's copy has only in-frame clones and leaves some out. This repertoire shows some 64,000 clones, 93% found once; its top ten account for 2.5% to 3%. Turning to this clone: Its antigen is undetermined.

The source of this sequence is a woman aged 30 to 39 in good health and a related stem cell transplant donor. Material for sequencing was PBMCs.

CDR3 in amino acids: CASSDLTASSYNSPLHF. CDR3 nucleotide sequence: TGCGCCAGCAGTGACTTGACCGCCAGCTCCTATAATTCACCCCTCCACTTT. The chain is built from TRBV10-2 and TRBJ1-6, with D hard to call. Trimming stripped 3 bases from V and 0 bases from J, with 12 bases between. The length of the CDR3 is 17 residues. CDR1 is WSHSY, CDR2 SAAADI, per germline.